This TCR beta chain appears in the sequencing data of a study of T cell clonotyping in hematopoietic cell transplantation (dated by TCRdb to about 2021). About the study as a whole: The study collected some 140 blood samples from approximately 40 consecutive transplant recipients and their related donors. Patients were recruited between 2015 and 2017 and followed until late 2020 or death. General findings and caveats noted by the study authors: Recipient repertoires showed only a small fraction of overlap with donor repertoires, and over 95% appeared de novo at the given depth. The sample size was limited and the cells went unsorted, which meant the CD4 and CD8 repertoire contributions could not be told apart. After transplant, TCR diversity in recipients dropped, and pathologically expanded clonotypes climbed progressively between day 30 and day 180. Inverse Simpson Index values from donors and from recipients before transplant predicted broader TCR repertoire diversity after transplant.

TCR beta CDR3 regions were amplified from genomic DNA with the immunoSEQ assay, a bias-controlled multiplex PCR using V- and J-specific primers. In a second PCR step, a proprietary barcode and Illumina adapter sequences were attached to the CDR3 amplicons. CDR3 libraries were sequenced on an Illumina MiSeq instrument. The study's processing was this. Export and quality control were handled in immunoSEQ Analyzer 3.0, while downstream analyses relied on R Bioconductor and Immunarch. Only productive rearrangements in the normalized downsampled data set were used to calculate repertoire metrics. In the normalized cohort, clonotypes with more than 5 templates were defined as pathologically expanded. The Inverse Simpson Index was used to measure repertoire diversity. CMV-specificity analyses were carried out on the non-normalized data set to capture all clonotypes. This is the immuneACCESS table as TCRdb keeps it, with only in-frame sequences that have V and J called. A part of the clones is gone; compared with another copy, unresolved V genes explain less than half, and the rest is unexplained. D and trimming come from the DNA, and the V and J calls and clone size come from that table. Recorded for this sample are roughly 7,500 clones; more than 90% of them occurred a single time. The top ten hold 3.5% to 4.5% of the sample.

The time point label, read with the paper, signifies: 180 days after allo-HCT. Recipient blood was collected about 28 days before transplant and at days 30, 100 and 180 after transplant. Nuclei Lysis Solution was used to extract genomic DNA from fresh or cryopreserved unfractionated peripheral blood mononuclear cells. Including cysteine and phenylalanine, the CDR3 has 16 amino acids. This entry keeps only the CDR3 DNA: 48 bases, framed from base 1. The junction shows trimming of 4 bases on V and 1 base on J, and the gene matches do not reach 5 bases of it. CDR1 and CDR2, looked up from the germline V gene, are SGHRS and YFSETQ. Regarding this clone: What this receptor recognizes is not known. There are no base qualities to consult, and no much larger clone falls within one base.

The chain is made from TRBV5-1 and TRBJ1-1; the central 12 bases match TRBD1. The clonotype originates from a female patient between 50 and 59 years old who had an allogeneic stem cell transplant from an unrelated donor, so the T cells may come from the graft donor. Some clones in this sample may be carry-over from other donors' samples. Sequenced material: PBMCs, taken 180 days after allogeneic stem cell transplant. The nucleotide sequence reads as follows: TGCGCCAGCAGCGCCGGGACAGGGGGCCGGAACACTGAAGCTTTCTTT. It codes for CASSAGTGGRNTEAFF.